The sequence of this T cell receptor (beta chain) was determined in a study of blood T cells in healthy people across ages. Study results and caveats: Diversity of TCR beta per million T cells declined in a roughly linear way with age. When set beside aged donors, long-lived donors presented more naive CD4+ cells and higher diversity.

The total RNA that was extracted per sample amounted to at least 5 micrograms. This CDR3 has 16 amino acids. J lost 4 bases, V lost 4 bases, and 9 bases had no gene match. CDR1 is LGHNA and CDR2 is YSLEER in the germline V gene. On this clonotype: The antigen is not known.

Combining a sample-barcoded 5' primer with a J-beta primer mix, a second PCR ran for roughly 6 to 12 cycles. Each CDR3 protein is one row after TCRdb ran MiXCR on the 5' RACE reads. The sample has about 830,000 distinct CDR3 sequences; under 80% are singletons. The clonotype was recovered from a man aged 25 to 45 in good health. The V call is TRBV4-3, the J call TRBJ2-7, with TRBD2 identical over 11 bases. Material: blood. The CDR3 DNA follows: TGCGCCAGCAGCCCAGATAGCGGGGGGGCCATATACGAGCAGTACTTC. Encoded protein: CASSPDSGGAIYEQYF.